This entry concerns a single T cell receptor (beta chain). Original processing methods: Amplification of reference gene primers provided the estimated nucleated cell counts. Assay used: immunoSEQ multiplex PCR; TCRdb lists only in-frame clones, some missing. V and J calls and clone size follow that table, whereas D and trimming were derived from the DNA. The data contain roughly 170,000 clones, 82% of them singletons. The data stem from a study of blood T cell repertoires in COVID-19. Overall study: COVID-19 samples from acute and convalescent phases originated in the United States, Italy and Spain. Nucleic acid was either cDNA or gDNA, and it came from T cells, B-cell-depleted T cells, or PBMCs.

The study counted Cohort 3 donors as recovered given two negative PCRs, clearance, or symptom resolution. Germline-derived CDR1 and CDR2 are GTSNPN and SVGIG (reference sequence). The junction had 6 bases not matched to a gene; V was cut back by 2 bases and J by 14 bases. The CDR3 sequence is 11 residues long. This chain joins TRBV30 and TRBJ1-2, with 9 bases fitting TRBD1. This clonotype originated in a man in his sixties who had recovered from COVID-19. Sequencing was performed on PBMCs or T cells enriched from blood (not recorded which). CDR3 protein: CAWSTGTGRTF. The CDR3 DNA follows: TGTGCCTGGAGTACCGGGACAGGGAGGACCTTC.